This entry lists 8 T cell receptor beta chains sequenced from one sample in a study of cytomegalovirus exposure and HLA in healthy donors (dated 2017 in TCRdb). The protocol used for the library was the immunoSEQ multiplex PCR assay. A mixture of 60 forward primers for TCR Vbeta segments and 13 reverse primers for TCR Jbeta segments was used in the multiplex PCR. The table was pulled from immuneACCESS by TCRdb, which kept in-frame rearrangements only. Such tables lose some clones; where checked, under half of the loss comes from unresolved V genes, and the rest has no known cause. This sample has about 150,000 clones in its table, and about 74% of those were observed once. Approximately 2% of the sample is in the top ten clones. Sequencing was done on a sample of PBMCs. These receptors originate from a woman aged 40 to 49 in good health and CMV-seronegative.

This clone was seen more than once but under ten times. The chain carries TRBV4-1 and TRBJ1-6; D unclear. V was trimmed by 0 bases and J by 10 bases, leaving 10 bases between them. The CDR3 covers 14 residues. Germline V gene sequence: CDR1 MGHRA, CDR2 YSYEKL. The CDR3 DNA is TGCGCCAGCAGCCAAGATGGCGGGAAATCACCCCTCCACTTT. It codes for CASSQDGGKSPLHF.

A remark on this clone: One end of the junction varies from germline; a read error may be responsible. The rearrangement links TRBV4-1 to TRBJ2-2; 8 nucleotides line up with TRBD1. The V gene's germline CDR1 is MGHRA and CDR2 YSYEKL. The CDR3 is 17 amino acids. CDR3 nucleotides: TGCGCCGGCAGCCACCCCCGGACAGGGATTAACACCGGGGAGCTGTTTTTT. Translated, it gives CAGSHPRTGINTGELFF.

The chain joins TRBV15 to TRBJ1-6; TRBD1 is a possible D gene (5 bases). CDR3 length: 15 residues. Germline V gene lookup returns CDR1 LNHNV and CDR2 YYDKDF (reference sequence). The V end lost 3 bases, the J end lost 13 bases, and 19 bases lay between the germline ends. CDR3 sequence: CATSRGGTSTMPLHF. The CDR3 nucleotides are TGTGCCACCAGCAGGGGGGGGACCTCTACGATGCCCCTCCACTTT.

The CDR3 nucleotides are TGTGCCAGCTCACCACGCAGGGGGCGCGTTGGAAACACCATATATTTT. Translated: CASSPRRGRVGNTIYF. This chain joins TRBV18 and TRBJ1-3; TRBD1 aligns across 8 bases. Trimming at V came to 1 base and at J to 3 bases, leaving 5 bases not matched to a gene. The CDR3 runs 16 residues. Germline assignment: CDR1 KGHSH and CDR2 LQKENI.

On this clone: The same CDR3 can be traced to other DNA sequences in this sample. The chain employs TRBV9 and TRBJ1-2; TRBD1 might be the D (6 bases). This CDR3 is built from 14 residues. V was shortened by 0 bases and J by 2 bases, with 8 bases between the two germline ends. The germline V gene encodes CDR1 SGDLS and CDR2 YYNGEE. In DNA, the CDR3 is TGTGCCAGCAGCGTAGCAGGGGAGAACTATGGCTACACCTTC. Translated: CASSVAGENYGYTF.

The chain employs TRBV6-4 and TRBJ1-6, with TRBD1 as a possible D gene (6 bases). Trimming took 2 bases from V and 9 from J, leaving 14 bases between them. Germline CDR1 is MRHNA and CDR2 is SNTAGT. CDR3 length: 15 residues. The chain's CDR3 is CASSDGAGVSSPLHF. The CDR3 DNA is TGTGCCAGCAGTGACGGGGCAGGGGTTAGTTCACCCCTCCACTTT.

V usage is TRBV5-1 and J usage is TRBJ2-7; perhaps TRBD2 as D (5 bases). V lost 5 bases and J lost 2, with 17 bases in between. Per germline, CDR1 SGHRS and CDR2 YFSETQ. CDR3 length equals 15 residues. In DNA form, the CDR3 reads TGCGCCAGCAGTCTATCGACGGGGAGTCCCTACGAGCAGTACTTC. The encoded protein is CASSLSTGSPYEQYF.

The gene calls are TRBV5-1 and TRBJ2-1, with 11 positions matching TRBD1. The CDR3 spans 15 residues. Germline trimming cut 4 bases from V and 2 bases from J; bases unmatched to any gene: 2. Germline CDR1 SGHRS, CDR2 YFSETQ. The CDR3 is CASSPGQGAYNEQFF. The CDR3, as DNA: TGCGCCAGCAGCCCGGGACAGGGGGCCTACAATGAGCAGTTCTTC.